The 14 T cell receptor beta chains presented below share a single source sample, sequenced in a study of CD8 T cells in ankylosing spondylitis (dated by TCRdb to about 2017). Receptor amplification or capture employed 5' RACE. The listed sequencing device is Illumina HiSeq 2500. TCRdb reanalyzed the raw reads on its own, using fastp at Q25 for trimming and MiXCR for clone calling, and kept in-frame beta chains. For every CDR3 protein sequence, its rows merge into one entry that carries the most common genes and DNA. The sample has under 850,000 distinct CDR3 sequences on record, under 20% of them singletons. The top ten clonotypes cover roughly a fifth of the sample. Their antigens remain unidentified. Points the paper makes about the study in general: A TCR beta motif made up of roughly eight highly homologous amino acid variants appeared to be characteristic of blood from ankylosing spondylitis patients.

What was sequenced was blood, either unsorted or a sorted T cell fraction (not recorded which). Receptors were obtained from a male donor with ankylosing spondylitis.

In this sample, this clonotype turned up a few times. The junction departs from germline at one end; a sequencing error may be responsible. The V gene is TRBV6-4, the J gene TRBJ1-2; a weak D match, TRBD1 (6 bases). The CDR3 consists of 15 residues. CDR1 MRHNA and CDR2 SNTAGT come from the germline V gene. The CDR3 DNA sequence: TGTGCCAGCAGGGGGGGGCCTGGTGATAACTATGCCTACACCTTC. This codes for CASRGGPGDNYAYTF.

The sample holds a few counts of this clonotype. The chain recombines TRBV28 with TRBJ1-2; D gene unclear. Germline V gene sequence: CDR1 MDHEN, CDR2 SYDVKM. V was shortened by 2 bases and J by 7 bases, with 14 bases between the two germline ends. The CDR3 has 14 amino acids. As DNA, the CDR3 is TGTGCCAGCAGTTTACTCAACAAGGTCCCTGGCTACACCTTC. Encoded protein: CASSLLNKVPGYTF.

V and J are TRBV20-1 and TRBJ2-3; D is possibly TRBD1 or TRBD2 (6 bases each). CDR1 and CDR2 from the germline V gene are DFQATT and SNEGSKA (reference sequence). The ends were cut back, 6 bases at V and 6 bases at J, with 13 bases in the middle. This CDR3 is built from 12 residues. Written as DNA, the CDR3 is TGCAGTGCCAACGGAGGGGGTGATACGCAGTATTTT. Its translation is CSANGGGDTQYF.

This chain links TRBV28 with TRBJ2-7; TRBD1 matches at 11 bases. The junction had 10 bases not matched to a gene; V was cut back by 8 bases and J by 4 bases. This CDR3 has 15 residues. Germline V gene data show CDR1 as MDHEN and CDR2 as SYDVKM. CDR3 DNA sequence: TGTGCCAGCCCCCCCTCGGACAGGGGGCTGTACGAGCAGTACTTC. Protein sequence: CASPPSDRGLYEQYF.

This clonotype was detected a few times. The chain employs TRBV20-1 and TRBJ2-3; 7 nucleotides agree with TRBD2. Germline assignment: CDR1 DFQATT and CDR2 SNEGSKA (reference sequence). Trimming cost V 0 bases and J 0 bases; bases outside gene matches: 9. The CDR3 has 17 amino acids. CDR3 in DNA: TGCAGTGCTAGAGATGGCCAGCGGGAACCTAGCACAGATACGCAGTATTTT. Its protein product is CSARDGQREPSTDTQYF.

The rearrangement joins TRBV7-9 to TRBJ1-1; the match to TRBD1 covers 10 bases. V was clipped by 8 bases and J by 4 bases; unmatched bases: 1. Germline CDR1 is SEHNR and CDR2 is FQNEAQ (reference sequence). The CDR3 is 12 residues long. The CDR3: CASGQGVTEAFF. CDR3 coding DNA: TGTGCCAGCGGACAGGGGGTCACTGAAGCTTTCTTT.

This clonotype was recorded a few times. The chain recombines TRBV27 with TRBJ2-3; possible D gene TRBD1, 6 bases. Germline values: CDR1 MNHEY, CDR2 SMNVEV (reference sequence). The V end was cut by 6 bases, the J end by 4 bases, with 11 bases between. The CDR3 is 13 residues long. CDR3 bases: TGTGCCAGCAGGGCGGACAGTTCAGATACGCAGTATTTT. Translated, it gives CASRADSSDTQYF.

This clonotype was seen a handful of times. The chain uses TRBV6-5 and TRBJ2-7, with 7 nucleotides matching TRBD1. V lost 4 bases to trimming and J lost 7 bases; unmatched junction nucleotides: 19. Germline values: CDR1 MNHEY, CDR2 SVGAGI. This CDR3 is built from 17 residues. For the CDR3, the DNA is TGTGCCAGCAGTTTCCCACTAGACAGGGAATATCGTGAAGAGCAGTACTTC. Its translation is CASSFPLDREYREEQYF.

The chain links TRBV12-3 or TRBV12-4 to TRBJ2-2, with 12 bases identical to TRBD2. With 2 bases clipped from V and 1 base from J, the junction kept 8 bases outside the gene matches. The CDR3 has 19 amino acids. The CDR3 DNA reads as TGTGCCAGCAGTTTAAGTGGCCTAGCGGGAGGGTGGAACACCGGGGAGCTGTTTTTT. Amino acid sequence: CASSLSGLAGGWNTGELFF.

This clonotype occurred a few times. The V call is TRBV4-3, the J call TRBJ2-2, with D unresolved. This CDR3 spans 13 amino acids. Germline V gene data show CDR1 as LGHNA and CDR2 as YSLEER. V was cut by 0 bases and J by 6 bases, with 5 bases left in between. This chain's CDR3 is CASSQDPAGELFF. The CDR3 DNA reads TGCGCCAGCAGCCAAGACCCGGCCGGGGAGCTGTTTTTT.

This clonotype was seen only a few times. The CDR3 DNA sequence: TGCGCCAGCAGCCCCCCCTCCGTAAGAGAGCAGTTCTTC. Translated, it gives CASSPPSVREQFF. The gene calls are TRBV5-1 and TRBJ2-1; D is unresolved. Per the germline V gene, CDR1 is SGHRS and CDR2 is YFSETQ. This CDR3 is built from 13 residues. V lost 4 bases to trimming and J lost 10 bases, with 15 bases between them.

This clonotype was detected many times. V is TRBV12-3 or TRBV12-4 and J is TRBJ2-3; 10 bases are a match to TRBD1. Losses at the gene ends were 10 bases for V and 3 bases for J; bases not matched to a gene: 10. The CDR3 runs 15 residues. The CDR3 loop is CATERQGAQTDTQYF. CDR3 DNA: TGTGCCACAGAACGACAGGGGGCGCAAACAGATACGCAGTATTTT.

This chain connects TRBV7-9 to TRBJ2-7; 9 nucleotides line up with TRBD1. V dropped 7 bases and J dropped 1; count of bases not matched to a gene: 14. CDR1 SEHNR and CDR2 FQNEAQ come from the germline V gene (reference sequence). This CDR3 contains 17 residues. The CDR3 nucleotides read TGTGCCAGCACCCCGGCCGGGGACAGGGCAGGGTCCTACGAGCAGTACTTC. This encodes CASTPAGDRAGSYEQYF.

This clonotype came up a few times. The chain combines TRBV4-1 with TRBJ2-7, with unresolved D. Germline V lookup: CDR1 MGHRA, CDR2 YSYEKL. The CDR3 extends over 15 amino acids. The ends were cut back, 1 base at V and 0 bases at J, with 10 bases in the middle. As DNA, the CDR3 is TGCGCCAGCAGCCAAGGGCAGGTATCCTCCTACGAGCAGTACTTC. This translates into CASSQGQVSSYEQYF.